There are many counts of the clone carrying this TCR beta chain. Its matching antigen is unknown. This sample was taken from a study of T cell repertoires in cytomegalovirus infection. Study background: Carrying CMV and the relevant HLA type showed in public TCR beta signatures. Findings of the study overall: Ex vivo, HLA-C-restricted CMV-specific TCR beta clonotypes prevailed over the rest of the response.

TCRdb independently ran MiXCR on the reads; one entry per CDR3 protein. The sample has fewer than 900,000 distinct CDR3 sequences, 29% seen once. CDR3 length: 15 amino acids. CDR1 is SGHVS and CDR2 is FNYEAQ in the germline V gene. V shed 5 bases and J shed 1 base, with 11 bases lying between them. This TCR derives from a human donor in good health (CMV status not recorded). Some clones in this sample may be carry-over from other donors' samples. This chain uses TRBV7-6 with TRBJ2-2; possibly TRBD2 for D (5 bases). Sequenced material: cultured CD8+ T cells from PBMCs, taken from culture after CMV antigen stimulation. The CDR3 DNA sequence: TGTGCCAGCAGCCCCAGAGGACTGAACACCGGGGAGCTGTTTTTT. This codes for CASSPRGLNTGELFF.